The rows below give T cell receptor beta chains drawn from one sample of a study of beta chain features in type 1 diabetes. Method: immunoSEQ multiplex PCR; TCRdb's copy keeps in-frame clones and lacks some. The sample lists hundreds of thousands of clones, 9.6% occurring once. Material: naive CD4+ T cells from blood. Receptor source: a young woman in good health. CDR3s include the opening cysteine and the closing phenylalanine or tryptophan. D genes are given only for firm matches. The size field is filled for only some rows; it gives once, few, many or a size class.

d_call: -; v_call: TRBV9; clone_size: few; j_call: TRBJ1-5; cdr3_aa: CASSDTGFSNQPQHF; cdr3_nt: TGTGCCAGCAGCGATACAGGGTTTAGCAATCAGCCCCAGCATTTT
d_call: -; v_call: TRBV2; clone_size: -; j_call: TRBJ2-5; cdr3_aa: CASSGAGRETQYF; cdr3_nt: TGTGCCAGCAGTGGGGCAGGGCGAGAGACCCAGTACTTC
d_call: -; v_call: TRBV9; clone_size: -; j_call: TRBJ1-2; cdr3_aa: CASSLTESYGYTF; cdr3_nt: TGTGCCAGCAGCCTGACAGAAAGCTATGGCTACACCTTC
d_call: -; v_call: TRBV7-8; clone_size: -; j_call: TRBJ2-2; cdr3_aa: CASSFGWARDATGELFF; cdr3_nt: TGTGCCAGCAGCTTTGGGTGGGCGCGGGATGCCACCGGGGAGCTGTTTTTT
d_call: TRBD2; v_call: TRBV7-9; clone_size: -; j_call: TRBJ2-7; cdr3_aa: CASSLDWASGRATHEQYF; cdr3_nt: TGTGCCAGCAGCTTAGATTGGGCTAGCGGGAGGGCCACCCACGAGCAGTACTTC
d_call: TRBD1; v_call: TRBV30; clone_size: -; j_call: TRBJ1-2; cdr3_aa: CAWGNSAGDRGFYYGYTF; cdr3_nt: TGTGCCTGGGGGAACTCAGCCGGGGACAGGGGGTTTTACTATGGCTACACCTTC
d_call: TRBD1; v_call: TRBV19; clone_size: -; j_call: TRBJ1-1; cdr3_aa: CASRSNRGTEAFF; cdr3_nt: TGTGCCAGTAGATCTAACAGGGGCACTGAAGCTTTCTTT
d_call: TRBD2; v_call: TRBV6-1; clone_size: few; j_call: TRBJ2-7; cdr3_aa: CAIQPWEGYEQYF; cdr3_nt: TGTGCCATCCAGCCCTGGGAGGGCTACGAGCAGTACTTC
d_call: -; v_call: TRBV7-2; clone_size: few; j_call: TRBJ2-5; cdr3_aa: CASSLNRVGETQYF; cdr3_nt: TGTGCCAGCAGCTTAAACAGGGTGGGGGAGACCCAGTACTTC
d_call: TRBD2; v_call: TRBV7-9; clone_size: many; j_call: TRBJ2-1; cdr3_aa: CASRPGTSGHNEQFF; cdr3_nt: TGTGCCAGCCGCCCCGGGACTAGCGGTCACAATGAGCAGTTCTTC
d_call: -; v_call: TRBV15; clone_size: -; j_call: TRBJ2-3; cdr3_aa: CATSSQVPTDTQYF; cdr3_nt: TGTGCCACCAGCTCCCAGGTCCCCACAGATACGCAGTATTTT
d_call: TRBD2; v_call: TRBV7-6; clone_size: -; j_call: TRBJ2-1; cdr3_aa: CASSRTGGSSYNEQFF; cdr3_nt: TGTGCCAGCAGCCGGACCGGGGGGAGCTCCTACAATGAGCAGTTCTTC
d_call: -; v_call: TRBV19; clone_size: few; j_call: TRBJ2-1; cdr3_aa: CASHSYNEQFF; cdr3_nt: TGTGCCAGTCACTCCTACAATGAGCAGTTCTTC
d_call: -; v_call: TRBV10-3; clone_size: few; j_call: TRBJ2-7; cdr3_aa: CAIKGTSSYEQYF; cdr3_nt: TGTGCCATCAAGGGCACTAGCTCCTACGAGCAGTACTTC